This T cell receptor beta chain was observed in a study of graft-versus-host responses after intestinal transplantation. Study information: Recipients were all induced with anti-thymocyte globulin, then given tacrolimus and steroids for 3 to 4 years. Study results and limitations: Present in recipient marrow, GvH clones included some that appeared first in ileum or blood.

As to this clone: Its matching antigen is unknown.

This CDR3 comprises 11 residues. Trimming left V 2 bases short and J 6 bases short, with 3 bases between. CDR1 MGHRA and CDR2 YSYEKL come from the germline V gene. Clones were read by immunoSEQ multiplex PCR, and TCRdb kept only the in-frame ones, dropping some. The table lists about 98,000 clones, 86% of them singletons. V gene TRBV4-1 combines with J gene TRBJ2-3; D is undetermined. Sequences were derived from PBMCs, sampled 255 days after intestinal transplant. The receptor was isolated from a human patient who received an intestinal transplant, so some T cells may come from the graft donor. This CDR3 is CASSQKDTQYF. The CDR3 DNA follows: TGCGCCAGCAGCCAAAAGGATACGCAGTATTTT.